The 12 T cell receptor beta chains given below trace back to one sample, sequenced in a study of cytomegalovirus exposure and HLA in healthy donors. Use of 60 Vbeta and 13 Jbeta primers characterized the PCR. The protocol was immunoSEQ multiplex PCR, while the TCRdb copy is restricted to in-frame clones and leaves out a portion. This sample carries around 160,000 clones, 60% to 80% of them seen once, and the ten largest clones take over 11%. Input material: PBMCs. The receptors here all came from a man aged 50 to 60 in good health and CMV-seropositive.

This sequence joins TRBV5-4 and TRBJ1-6, with D perhaps matching TRBD1 (6 bases). Germline V gene sequence: CDR1 SGHNT, CDR2 YYREEE (reference sequence). The CDR3 contains 15 residues. V was clipped by 4 bases and J by 9 bases, with 17 bases between them. The DNA for the CDR3 is TGTGCCAGCAGCGCGGCAGGGGACGGAGGTTCACCCCTCCACTTT. Translated: CASSAAGDGGSPLHF.

The gene calls are TRBV6-1 and TRBJ2-1; 7 nucleotides agree with TRBD2. The ends lost 5 bases at V and 8 bases at J; junction bases unmatched: 12. The CDR3 contains 15 residues. Per the germline V gene, CDR1 is MNHNS and CDR2 is SASEGT. This CDR3 is CASSRAGWFADEQFF. CDR3 bases: TGTGCCAGCAGTCGAGCGGGGTGGTTCGCTGATGAGCAGTTCTTC.

J is TRBJ2-7 and V is TRBV14, with 9 bases aligning to TRBD2. Trimming at V came to 4 bases and at J to 2 bases, leaving 9 bases not matched to a gene. Germline loops: CDR1 SGHDN, CDR2 FVKESK. The length of the CDR3 is 16 residues. The CDR3, as DNA: TGTGCCAGCAGCCCTCTGAGTTGGACTAGCGCCTACGAGCAGTACTTC. It codes for CASSPLSWTSAYEQYF.

V usage is TRBV6-5 and J usage is TRBJ2-7, with 9 bases aligning to TRBD1. J was trimmed by 1 base and V by 1 base; bases with no gene match: 2. The CDR3 spans 15 residues. The germline V gene encodes CDR1 MNHEY and CDR2 SVGAGI. CDR3 residues: CASSYWTGESYEQYF. The CDR3 DNA reads as TGTGCCAGCAGTTACTGGACAGGGGAGTCCTACGAGCAGTACTTC.

This rearrangement joins TRBV7-2 to TRBJ1-4; perhaps TRBD1 as D (6 bases). This CDR3 comprises 18 residues. Germline CDR1 is SGHTA and CDR2 is FQGNSA. Trimming stripped 5 bases from V and 4 bases from J, with 23 bases between. CDR3 DNA sequence: TGTGCCAGCAGCAAACGTGGGAAGGCCGGACAGTTTAATGAAAAACTGTTTTTT. This encodes CASSKRGKAGQFNEKLFF.

This rearrangement joins TRBV5-1 to TRBJ1-2; possibly TRBD1 for D (6 bases). This CDR3 region has 16 residues. Deletions cut 2 bases from V and 2 bases from J, with 16 bases between. Germline values: CDR1 SGHRS, CDR2 YFSETQ. The CDR3 spells CASSLRQGPPNYGYTF. The DNA for the CDR3 is TGCGCCAGCAGCTTACGGCAGGGGCCCCCGAACTATGGCTACACCTTC.

Worth noting for this clone: Distinct nucleotide sequences in the sample also encode this CDR3. The V and J genes are TRBV7-2 and TRBJ1-4; TRBD1 matches at 8 bases. The J segment lost 3 bases and the V segment lost 3 bases, leaving 3 bases of the junction unmatched. CDR1 and CDR2 (germline): SGHTA, FQGNSA. This CDR3 region has 15 residues. CDR3 nucleotide sequence: TGTGCCAGCAGCTTTCAGGGGGCCGCTAATGAAAAACTGTTTTTT. Translating it yields CASSFQGAANEKLFF.

The rearrangement joins TRBV11-2 to TRBJ1-2; 8 bases are a match to TRBD1. Germline assignment: CDR1 SGHAT and CDR2 FQNNGV. The CDR3 has 15 amino acids. V gave up 4 bases and J gave up 2 bases; unmatched junction bases: 6. CDR3 residues: CASSSTGGFNYGYTF. CDR3 nucleotide sequence: TGTGCCAGCAGCTCCACAGGGGGTTTCAACTATGGCTACACCTTC.

The sample holds one count of this clone. The J gene is TRBJ2-1, the V gene TRBV28, with D uncertain. The V and J ends lost 5 bases and 8 bases respectively, with 16 bases between them. Germline V CDR1 and CDR2: MDHEN, SYDVKM. The CDR3 has 14 residues. CDR3 residues: CASSLRLQSYEQFF. Here the CDR3 DNA reads TGTGCCAGCAGTCTGCGACTGCAGTCATATGAGCAGTTCTTC.

V usage is TRBV27 and J usage is TRBJ1-5; no definite D call. The length of the CDR3 is 11 residues. Germline V gene data show CDR1 as MNHEY and CDR2 as SMNVEV (reference sequence). The CDR3 DNA reads TGTGCAACACGGGGCAATCAGCCCCAGCATTTT. Translated: CATRGNQPQHF.

The rearrangement links TRBV9 to TRBJ2-3; D possibly corresponds to TRBD2 (6 bases). CDR1 and CDR2 from the germline V gene are SGDLS and YYNGEE. The V and J ends lost 0 bases and 1 base respectively, with 12 bases between them. This CDR3 has 16 residues. The CDR3 region is CASSVAPGLGTDTQYF. The DNA for the CDR3 is TGTGCCAGCAGCGTAGCTCCGGGACTCGGCACAGATACGCAGTATTTT.

The chain has TRBV6-5 and TRBJ1-6; no clear D gene. The germline V and J ends were trimmed by 2 bases and 9 bases, with 5 bases remaining between them. The germline V gene has CDR1 MNHEY and CDR2 SVGAGI. The CDR3 contains 12 residues. The CDR3 loop reads CASSYGRSPLHF. CDR3 coding DNA: TGTGCCAGCAGTTACGGCCGTTCACCCCTCCACTTT.